A single sample is the source of the 7 T cell receptor beta chains below, sequenced in a study of persistence of HIV-infected CD4 T cells. The immunoSEQ assay was version 4, run in survey mode. The data were produced by immunoSEQ multiplex PCR, yet TCRdb's version contains in-frame clones alone and is incomplete. The sample includes roughly 32,000 clones, roughly 82% of them seen just once. Which antigens these TCRs recognize remains unknown. The stimulus was an HIV-1 Gag 15-mer peptide pool, around 1.1 ug/peptide/mL. CD40L/CD69 double-negative CD45RO-high memory CD4+ T cells were collected. The material was CD4+ T cells sorted from PBMCs after roughly 18-hour stimulation, obtained from a patient who received antiretroviral therapy. Receptor source: an adult woman with HIV who was CMV-seropositive.

The chain recombines TRBV9 with TRBJ2-1; 10 bases are a match to TRBD2. The CDR3 has 17 residues. V lost 5 bases to trimming and J lost 7 bases; unmatched junction nucleotides: 15. Germline values: CDR1 SGDLS, CDR2 YYNGEE. CDR3 region: CASSEEIPGLAPNEQFF. The CDR3 coding sequence is TGTGCCAGCAGTGAGGAAATTCCGGGACTAGCGCCAAATGAGCAGTTCTTC.

The chain combines TRBV28 with TRBJ1-5; perhaps TRBD1 as D (5 bases). This CDR3 contains 17 residues. Germline-derived CDR1 and CDR2 are MDHEN and SYDVKM. V was clipped by 4 bases and J by 0 bases, with 16 bases between them. CDR3 protein: CASSSPTGSYSNQPQHF. The CDR3, as DNA: TGTGCCAGCAGTTCCCCTACAGGATCCTATAGCAATCAGCCCCAGCATTTT.

Comments on this clone: This sample includes further DNA sequences coding for the same CDR3. V gene TRBV7-2 combines with J gene TRBJ2-2, with 11 bases identical to TRBD2. The CDR3 sequence is 17 residues long. Germline assignment: CDR1 SGHTA and CDR2 FQGNSA. V lost 1 base to trimming and J lost 6 bases; unmatched junction nucleotides: 7. CDR3 sequence reads: CASSLGSGGAGAGELFF. CDR3 DNA: TGTGCCAGCAGCTTAGGTAGCGGGGGGGCCGGTGCCGGGGAGCTGTTTTTT.

The V and J genes are TRBV30 and TRBJ1-5, with a possible D match to TRBD1 (5 bases). There are 14 residues in the CDR3. V gave up 4 bases and J gave up 2 bases, with 12 bases separating them. Germline lookup yields CDR1 GTSNPN and CDR2 SVGIG (reference sequence). The CDR3 here is CAWTSGSGNQPQHF. The CDR3 nucleotides read TGTGCCTGGACTTCAGGGTCTGGCAATCAGCCCCAGCATTTT.

This clone showed up just a few times. V gene TRBV5-4 combines with J gene TRBJ1-1; D ambiguous. V gave up 0 bases and J gave up 11 bases, with 17 bases separating them. The CDR3 covers 14 residues. In germline, CDR1 is SGHNT, CDR2 YYREEE (reference sequence). The DNA for the CDR3 is TGTGCCAGCAGCTTGGAAGTTCTGGGGTCGGGGGCTTTCTTT. Encoded protein: CASSLEVLGSGAFF. The whole variable domain, filled in from reference TRBV5-4 and TRBJ1-1, reads ETGVTQSPTHLIKTRGQQVTLRCSSQSGHNTVSWYQQALGQGPQFIFQYYREEENGRGNFPPRFSGLQFPNYSSELNVNALELDDSALYLCASSLEVLGSGAFFGQGTRLTVV.

The chain employs TRBV6-5 and TRBJ2-1; 9 nucleotides agree with TRBD1. The V segment lost 7 bases and the J segment 8 bases; nucleotides outside the gene matches: 12. Germline CDR1 is MNHEY and CDR2 is SVGAGI. This CDR3 spans 15 amino acids. CDR3 protein: CASKTPGDRADEQFF. Written as DNA, the CDR3 is TGTGCCAGCAAGACCCCTGGGGACAGGGCCGATGAGCAGTTCTTC.

J is TRBJ2-4 and V is TRBV6-2 or TRBV6-3; the D is unclear. The CDR3 spans 14 residues. Trimming cost V 2 bases and J 6 bases, with 11 bases left between them. CDR1 and CDR2 (germline): MNHEY, SVGEGT. CDR3 coding DNA: TGTGCCAGCAGTTACCGAAGTCCTAGAAACATTCAGTACTTC. As protein: CASSYRSPRNIQYF.